What follows are 14 T cell receptor beta chains derived from one specimen sequenced in a study of Ad26.COV2.S vaccination and SARS-CoV-2 variants (dated by TCRdb to the early 2020s). The library was built by means of the immunoSEQ multiplex PCR assay. Entries here come from immuneACCESS through TCRdb and include only in-frame sequences with V and J called. Some clones fail to appear in such tables; in the studies checked, an unresolved V gene covers under half of the shortfall, and the cause of the remainder is unknown. In all, the sample holds over 400,000 clones, and 80% to 95% of those were seen once. The ten top clones hold around 4.2% of the sample. The treatment or condition label for this specimen denotes: around 19 received Ad26.COV2.S at low or high dose, single or two shots; 5 received placebo; per-sample allocation not given. Repertoires of vaccine and placebo recipients were sequenced from samples taken on day 63 after the first injection.

The specimen was peripheral blood, collected in a trial of Ad26.COV2.S vaccine versus placebo. The receptors stem from a person between 18 and 59 years old who received the Ad26.COV2.S COVID-19 vaccine or a placebo.

The genes are TRBV5-4 and TRBJ2-1; a weak D match, TRBD2 (6 bases). The CDR3 runs to 13 residues. CDR1 is SGHNT and CDR2 is YYREEE in the germline V gene (reference sequence). Trimming took off 4 bases at V and 4 bases at J, with 9 bases between the two ends. As DNA, the CDR3 is TGTGCCAGCAGCCCCCGGGAGTACAATGAGCAGTTCTTC. Protein: CASSPREYNEQFF.

The J gene is TRBJ2-2, the V gene TRBV28; the D gene is possibly TRBD2 (5 bases). The CDR3 is 13 residues long. Per germline, CDR1 MDHEN and CDR2 SYDVKM. Trimming took 6 bases from V and 5 from J, leaving 10 bases between them. CDR3 protein: CASRKPGTGELFF. CDR3 coding DNA: TGTGCCAGCAGGAAACCGGGGACCGGGGAGCTGTTTTTT.

This clone was found once. CDR3: CASSLQGANYGYTF. In nucleotides, the CDR3 is TGTGCCAGCAGCTTACAGGGGGCGAATTATGGCTACACCTTC. V and J are TRBV7-2 and TRBJ1-2; 8 bases fit TRBD1. This CDR3 is built from 14 residues. Germline CDR1 is SGHTA and CDR2 is FQGNSA. V trimming: 2 bases; J trimming: 5 bases; junction bases outside the gene matches: 4.

Comment on this clone: The same CDR3 is also encoded by other DNA sequences in this sample. This chain connects TRBV5-1 to TRBJ2-3; 9 bases agree with TRBD1. CDR1 is SGHRS, CDR2 YFSETQ, per germline. The ends lost 4 bases at V and 3 bases at J; junction bases unmatched: 3. This CDR3 comprises 14 residues. CDR3 DNA sequence: TGCGCCAGCAGCCCGGGACAGGGTACAGATACGCAGTATTTT. Amino acids: CASSPGQGTDTQYF. Combining the CDR3 with reference TRBV5-1 and TRBJ2-3 gives the whole variable domain KAGVTQTPRYLIKTRGQQVTLSCSPISGHRSVSWYQQTPGQGLQFLFEYFSETQRNKGNFPGRFSGRQFSNSRSEMNVSTLELGDSALYLCASSPGQGTDTQYFGPGTRLTVL.

V gene TRBV6-2 or TRBV6-3 combines with J gene TRBJ1-2; 8 nucleotides align to TRBD1. This CDR3 has 11 amino acids. CDR1 MNHEY and CDR2 SVGEGT come from the germline V gene. With 5 bases clipped from V and 12 bases from J, the junction kept 5 bases outside the gene matches. The CDR3 DNA follows: TGTGCCAGCAGTCTCGGACAGGGAGACACCTTC. Amino acid sequence: CASSLGQGDTF.

Of note for this clone: A read error may account for a junction end that differs from germline. The chain uses TRBV6-5 and TRBJ2-7; perhaps TRBD2 as D (5 bases). Germline values: CDR1 MNHEY, CDR2 SVGAGI. There are 14 residues in the CDR3. The CDR3: CASKARGISDEQYF. The CDR3 nucleotides are TGTGCCAGCAAAGCCCGGGGAATCTCCGACGAGCAGTACTTC.

The chain carries TRBV30 and TRBJ2-6; D is unclear. The germline CDR1 and CDR2 sequences are GTSNPN and SVGIG (reference sequence). V shed 7 bases and J shed 3 bases, with 7 bases lying between them. The CDR3 covers 12 residues. CDR3 in amino acids: CASPYGANVLTF. CDR3 nucleotide sequence: TGTGCCTCTCCCTATGGGGCCAACGTCCTGACTTTC.

The chain has TRBV19 and TRBJ2-7; 8 bases match TRBD2. CDR1 and CDR2 from the germline V gene are LNHDA and SQIVND (reference sequence). V gave up 10 bases and J gave up 0 bases; unmatched junction bases: 5. The CDR3 spans 13 residues. The CDR3 spells CATSGSLSYEQYF. CDR3 DNA: TGTGCCACCAGCGGGAGCCTCTCCTACGAGCAGTACTTC.

V is TRBV25-1 and J is TRBJ2-7, with D hard to call. Germline V gene lookup returns CDR1 MGHDK and CDR2 SYGVNS. This CDR3 contains 15 residues. Between the trimmed V and J ends, which lost 1 base and 6 bases, there was a span of 16 bases. CDR3 nucleotide sequence: TGTGCCAGCAGTGAATTTAAGATCCCCCTAGGCGAGCAGTACTTC. This codes for CASSEFKIPLGEQYF.

About this clone: Within the sample, other DNA sequences also encode this same CDR3. The chain employs TRBV3-1 (or the pseudogene TRBV3-2) and TRBJ2-7; a possible D gene is TRBD1 (7 bases). The germline V gene has CDR1 LGHDT and CDR2 YNNKEL (reference sequence). Trimming pared 4 bases from V and 4 bases from J, leaving 11 bases between. This CDR3 comprises 13 residues. The CDR3 spells CASSRRGAYEQYF. The CDR3 DNA is TGTGCCAGCAGCCGCAGGGGGGCTTACGAGCAGTACTTC.

The chain has TRBV29-1 and TRBJ2-7, with 10 bases identical to TRBD1. Germline CDR1 reads SQVTM; CDR2 reads ANQGSEA. CDR3 size: 15 residues. Losses at the gene ends were 4 bases for V and 2 bases for J; bases not matched to a gene: 8. The CDR3 loop reads CSVVGRQGATYEQYF. The CDR3 DNA is TGCAGCGTTGTGGGGAGACAGGGGGCCACCTACGAGCAGTACTTC.

As regards this clone: The same CDR3 arises from other DNA sequences in this sample as well. The gene calls are TRBV28 and TRBJ1-5; no clear D. The germline V and J ends were trimmed by 2 bases and 4 bases, with 6 bases remaining between them. CDR1 is MDHEN and CDR2 is SYDVKM in the germline V gene. CDR3 length equals 13 residues. The CDR3 reads CASSLGRNQPQHF. The CDR3 nucleotides are TGTGCCAGCAGTTTAGGCCGAAATCAGCCCCAGCATTTT.

The rearrangement links TRBV27 to TRBJ2-5, with 10 bases that match TRBD1. CDR3 length: 15 amino acids. The V segment lost 6 bases and the J segment 4 bases; nucleotides outside the gene matches: 8. In germline, CDR1 is MNHEY, CDR2 SMNVEV (reference sequence). The CDR3 region is CASRSGTGAGETQYF. The DNA of the CDR3 is TGTGCCAGCAGGTCCGGGACAGGGGCGGGAGAGACCCAGTACTTC.

A single count supports this clone. Other DNA sequences of this sample code for an identical CDR3. The genes are TRBV9 and TRBJ1-6; D may be TRBD1 (5 bases). V lost 0 bases and J lost 5, with 6 bases in between. CDR1 and CDR2 from the germline V gene are SGDLS and YYNGEE. CDR3 length: 14 residues. The CDR3 loop reads CASSVGQNNSPLHF. The CDR3, as DNA: TGTGCCAGCAGCGTAGGACAGAATAATTCACCCCTCCACTTT.